A selection of T cell receptor beta chains follows, all from one sample in a study of cytomegalovirus exposure and HLA in healthy donors. Measured with immunoSEQ multiplex PCR; TCRdb has only the in-frame clones, and not every one. This table has 55,000 to 75,000 clones, approximately 94% appearing once. The sequenced material came from PBMCs. The receptors originated from a man younger than 35 in good health and CMV-seropositive. Each CDR3 is given with its conserved first and last residue. The D gene is left open where the match is weak. Size tells how often a clone was seen (once, few, many) or the class of an expanded clone, and some rows leave it out.

size | J | D | length | V | DNA | CDR3
- | TRBJ1-1 | - | 15 | TRBV27 | TGTGCCAGCAGTTTATCGACGGACATGAACACTGAAGCTTTCTTT | CASSLSTDMNTEAFF
- | TRBJ1-1 | - | 15 | TRBV11-2 | TGTGCCAGCAGTTCTCCACGGACAGCGAACACTGAAGCTTTCTTT | CASSSPRTANTEAFF
- | TRBJ2-1 | - | 16 | TRBV5-1 | TGCGCCAGCAGCCAGACTAGGTTCCAGGGATACAATGAGCAGTTCTTC | CASSQTRFQGYNEQFF
once | TRBJ1-4 | - | 16 | TRBV2 | TGTGCCAGCAAAGGTGGGAGGGGGGCAACTAATGAAAAACTGTTTTTT | CASKGGRGATNEKLFF
once | TRBJ2-5 | TRBD2 | 15 | TRBV7-9 | TGTGCCAGCAGCACCTTAGCGGGAGTACCCGATCCCCAGTACTTC | CASSTLAGVPDPQYF
- | TRBJ2-2 | TRBD2 | 15 | TRBV7-2 | TGTGCCAGCAGCAGAACTAGCGTATCCACCGGGGAGCTGTTTTTT | CASSRTSVSTGELFF
once | TRBJ2-2 | - | 15 | TRBV6-6 | TGTGCCAGCAGTTACTCGTCAGGGTACACCGGGGAGCTGTTTTTT | CASSYSSGYTGELFF
- | TRBJ2-3 | TRBD2 | 15 | TRBV5-1 | TGCGCCAGCACCCCAACCGGGAGGAGCATAGATACGCAGTATTTT | CASTPTGRSIDTQYF
- | TRBJ2-1 | TRBD2 | 12 | TRBV28 | TGTGCCACCATTAGCGGGAGTTCGGAGCAGTTCTTC | CATISGSSEQFF
- | TRBJ1-1 | TRBD1 | 13 | TRBV6-6 | TGTGCCACCACGACAGGGGCGAACACTGAAGCTTTCTTT | CATTTGANTEAFF
- | TRBJ2-1 | - | 16 | TRBV6-5 | TGTGCCAGCAGTTACCGCGTAGCGGAACCATACAATGAGCAGTTCTTC | CASSYRVAEPYNEQFF
- | TRBJ1-4 | - | 15 | TRBV19 | TGTGCCAGTAGTATAAGGAGCCTATCGGGAGAAAAACTGTTTTTT | CASSIRSLSGEKLFF
- | TRBJ2-2 | - | 17 | TRBV4-2 | TGTGCCAGCAGCCACCCCGAGGGTAGCAAGAACACCGGGGAGCTGTTTTTT | CASSHPEGSKNTGELFF
- | TRBJ1-1 | TRBD1 | 13 | TRBV5-1 | TGCGCCAGCAGCTTGGGGGACAGGTCTGAAGCTTTCTTT | CASSLGDRSEAFF
- | TRBJ2-1 | - | 13 | TRBV28 | TGTGCCAGCAGGGCAGGGAGTGGGAGGGAGCAGTTCTTC | CASRAGSGREQFF
- | TRBJ1-4 | TRBD1 | 14 | TRBV28 | TGTGCCACCAGCTCGGGACAGGGGGATGAAAAACTGTTTTTT | CATSSGQGDEKLFF
- | TRBJ1-2 | TRBD1 | 14 | TRBV6-5 | TGTGCCAGCAGAACAGGGGCCGCTAACTATGGCTACACCTTC | CASRTGAANYGYTF
- | TRBJ1-4 | TRBD1 | 15 | TRBV19 | TGTGCCAGTAGTACCGGGACAGACTCTAATGAAAAACTGTTTTTT | CASSTGTDSNEKLFF
- | TRBJ2-7 | TRBD2 | 16 | TRBV6-6 | TGTGCCAGCAGTTACGAAAGCGGTACGGGGGGCTACGAGCAGTACTTC | CASSYESGTGGYEQYF
- | TRBJ1-1 | - | 13 | TRBV7-9 | TGTGCCAGCAGCTTGATGGCAAAAACTGAAGCTTTCTTT | CASSLMAKTEAFF
once | TRBJ2-7 | TRBD2 | 15 | TRBV4-2 | TGTGCCAGCAGCTCTGGACTAGCGGGGGGTTACGAGCAGTACTTC | CASSSGLAGGYEQYF
- | TRBJ1-4 | - | 14 | TRBV9 | TGTGCCAGCAGCGTAGCGGTAGGGGAAGAAAAACTGTTTTTT | CASSVAVGEEKLFF
- | TRBJ2-1 | - | 14 | TRBV7-2 | TGTGCCAGCCAGGCCGCCGGCTCCTACAATGAGCAGTTCTTC | CASQAAGSYNEQFF
- | TRBJ1-3 | TRBD1 | 13 | TRBV30 | TGTGCCTGGAGTGCAGGGGGGAGAAACACCATATATTTT | CAWSAGGRNTIYF
- | TRBJ1-2 | - | 16 | TRBV5-4 | TGTGCCAGCAGCTCTGAGGGCGAATTATTTAACTATGGCTACACCTTC | CASSSEGELFNYGYTF
- | TRBJ2-5 | - | 16 | TRBV5-1 | TGCGCCAGCAGCCTAGGGCCAAAGGGAGGCCAAGAGACCCAGTACTTC | CASSLGPKGGQETQYF
- | TRBJ2-1 | TRBD2 | 14 | TRBV6-4 | TGTGCCAGCAGTACGGGGCCCGGGGGGAACGAGCAGTTCTTC | CASSTGPGGNEQFF
- | TRBJ2-7 | - | 16 | TRBV19 | TGTGCCAGTAGCCGATTCTACGACATGCGAAACTACGAGCAGTACTTC | CASSRFYDMRNYEQYF
- | TRBJ2-7 | TRBD2 | 16 | TRBV4-1 | TGCGCCAGCAGCCAAGGGGGGGTAGCGGGAGTGGCCGAGCAGTACTTC | CASSQGGVAGVAEQYF
- | TRBJ1-6 | TRBD1 | 14 | TRBV6-1 | TGTGCCAGCAGTGAGGACAGGGCGTGGACACCCCTCCACTTT | CASSEDRAWTPLHF
- | TRBJ2-1 | TRBD2 | 15 | TRBV5-1 | TGCGCCAGCAGCCGACTAGCGGGAGCCTACAATGAGCAGTTCTTC | CASSRLAGAYNEQFF